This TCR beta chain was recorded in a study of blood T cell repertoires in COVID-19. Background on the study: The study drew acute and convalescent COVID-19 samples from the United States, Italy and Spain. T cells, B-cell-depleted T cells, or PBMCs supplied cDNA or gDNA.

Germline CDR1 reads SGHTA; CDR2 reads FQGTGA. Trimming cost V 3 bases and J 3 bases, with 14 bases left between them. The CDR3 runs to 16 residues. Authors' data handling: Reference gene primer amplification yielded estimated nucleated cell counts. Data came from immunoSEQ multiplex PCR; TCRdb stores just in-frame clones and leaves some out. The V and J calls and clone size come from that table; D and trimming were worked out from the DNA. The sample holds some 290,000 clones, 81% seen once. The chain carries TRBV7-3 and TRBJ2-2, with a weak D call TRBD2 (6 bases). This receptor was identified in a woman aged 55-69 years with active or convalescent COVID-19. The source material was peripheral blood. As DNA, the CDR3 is TGTGCCAGCAGCTTCCCCGGGGGAGAACACACCGGGGAGCTGTTTTTT. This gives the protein CASSFPGGEHTGELFF.